These 10 T cell receptor beta chains were sequenced from one sample in a study of blood T cell repertoires in COVID-19. Some clones are missing from TCRdb's copy, which holds only in-frame ones; the method was immunoSEQ multiplex PCR. In the table there are 200,000 to 250,000 clones, 70% to 85% of which are singletons. Input material: PBMCs or T cells enriched from blood (not recorded which). The receptors shown here come from a man between 60 and 75 years old who had recovered from COVID-19.

This clone was seen just once. The chain has TRBV7-2 and TRBJ2-5; 10 nucleotides agree with TRBD2. This CDR3 has 14 amino acids. The V gene end was trimmed by 7 bases and the J gene end by 7 bases; junction bases not matched to a gene: 9. Germline V gives CDR1 SGHTA, CDR2 FQGNSA. CDR3 sequence reads: CASTFSGGTSTQYF. For the CDR3, the DNA is TGTGCCAGCACCTTTAGCGGGGGGACTTCGACCCAGTACTTC. The full variable domain, rest sourced from reference TRBV7-2 and TRBJ2-5, is GAGVSQSPSNKVTEKGKDVELRCDPISGHTALYWYRQSLGQGLEFLIYFQGNSAPDKSGLPSDRFSAERTGGSVSTLTIQRTQQEDSAVYLCASTFSGGTSTQYFGPGTRLLVL.

The chain uses TRBV6-2 or TRBV6-3 and TRBJ1-2, with TRBD1 matching 8 bases. V lost 0 bases and J lost 4; bases outside the gene matches: 4. Germline V lookup: CDR1 MNHEY, CDR2 SVGEGT. The CDR3 runs 15 residues. The CDR3 sequence is CASSYSTGALYGYTF. CDR3 DNA: TGTGCCAGCAGTTACTCGACAGGGGCACTCTATGGCTACACCTTC.

The chain is built from TRBV7-9 and TRBJ2-7; D possibly corresponds to TRBD1 (6 bases). CDR3 length: 12 amino acids. V was cut by 5 bases and J by 5 bases, with 10 bases left in between. Germline CDR1 reads SEHNR; CDR2 reads FQNEAQ (reference sequence). In nucleotides, the CDR3 is TGTGCCAGCAGCAAAACAGGGAACGAGCAGTACTTC. The encoded protein is CASSKTGNEQYF.

For the CDR3, the DNA is TGCGCCAGCAGCCACCCAACCTTGGAGCAAGAGACCCAGTACTTC. Translated: CASSHPTLEQETQYF. The chain is built from TRBV5-1 and TRBJ2-5; no reliable D call. The CDR3 totals 15 residues. The V end lost 4 bases, the J end lost 2 bases, and 15 bases lay between the germline ends. Germline loops: CDR1 SGHRS, CDR2 YFSETQ.

CDR3 nucleotides: TGTGCCAGCAGAGGACAGGGCGGCTCCTACAATGAGCAGTTCTTC. This codes for CASRGQGGSYNEQFF. The genes are TRBV9 and TRBJ2-1, with 8 bases lining up with TRBD1. The CDR3 consists of 15 residues. V shed 5 bases, J shed 0 bases, and the junction held 4 bases outside the gene matches. In germline, CDR1 is SGDLS, CDR2 YYNGEE. Full variable domain (rest looked up from reference TRBV9 and TRBJ2-1): DSGVTQTPKHLITATGQRVTLRCSPRSGDLSVYWYQQSLDQGLQFLIQYYNGEERAKGNILERFSAQQFPDLHSELNLSSLELGDSALYFCASRGQGGSYNEQFFGPGTRLTVL.

V is TRBV2 and J is TRBJ1-2; D is unresolved. V gave up 2 bases and J gave up 7 bases, with 11 bases separating them. This CDR3 spans 13 amino acids. Germline CDR1 reads SNHLY; CDR2 reads FYNNEI. CDR3 in DNA: TGTGCCAGCAGTGAACTAGCGCAGTTTGGCTACACCTTC. This translates into CASSELAQFGYTF.

The V gene is TRBV10-3, the J gene TRBJ2-5; 9 positions match TRBD2. CDR3 size: 13 residues. Trimming at V came to 10 bases and at J to 1 base, leaving 4 bases not matched to a gene. The germline V gene has CDR1 ENHRY and CDR2 SYGVKD. CDR3 loop: CASSGGFQETQYF. The CDR3 nucleotides are TGTGCCAGCAGCGGGGGGTTCCAAGAGACCCAGTACTTC.

In nucleotides, the CDR3 is TGTGCCAGCAGCTTTGGCAGGGGGCGTGAGACCCAGTACTTC. This translates into CASSFGRGRETQYF. The chain combines TRBV7-2 with TRBJ2-5; 8 positions match TRBD1. The CDR3 spans 14 residues. V lost 3 bases, J lost 5 bases, and 5 bases stayed unmatched. CDR1 and CDR2 (germline): SGHTA, FQGNSA.

The genes are TRBV5-6 and TRBJ1-3, with D unresolved. This CDR3 is built from 15 residues. Looked up from germline, CDR1 is SGHDT and CDR2 is YYEEEE. The V end was cut by 5 bases, the J end by 0 bases, with 12 bases between. Written as DNA, the CDR3 is TGTGCCAGCAGTCTGGGCACGAGCTCTGGAAACACCATATATTTT. Its translation is CASSLGTSSGNTIYF.

The chain recombines TRBV6-2 or TRBV6-3 with TRBJ1-5, with 11 bases matching TRBD1. CDR1 is MNHEY, CDR2 SVGEGT, per germline. Trimming cost V 2 bases and J 2 bases; bases outside gene matches: 2. The length of the CDR3 is 16 residues. In DNA form, the CDR3 reads TGTGCCAGCAGTTACGGGGGACAGGGGGGCAATCAGCCCCAGCATTTT. As protein: CASSYGGQGGNQPQHF.